These 31 T cell receptor beta chains share one sample of origin, sequenced in a study of regulatory T cells in long-lasting Graves disease. Time point specified: newly diagnosed GD, antithyroid drugs for less than 3 months. RNA from PBMCs was the source of the TCR library. Researchers made TCR beta libraries by using iRepertoire HTBI primers and running Arm-PCR on CDR3 regions. TCRdb used MiXCR to reprocess the multiplex PCR reads, holding one entry per CDR3 protein. The sample has 450,000 to 700,000 distinct CDR3 sequences, roughly 13% seen once. This same sample was also part of a study on T cells in Graves' hyperthyroidism and ophthalmopathy.

The starting material was peripheral blood mononuclear cells (PBMCs), obtained at new diagnosis, from a patient treated with antithyroid drugs. The receptors shown here come from a man aged 30-40 years with Graves disease.

This clonotype was seen many times. The rearrangement links TRBV27 to TRBJ1-2; possibly TRBD1 for D (6 bases). The CDR3 has 12 residues. V lost 6 bases and J 8 bases, leaving 13 bases between the germline ends. The germline V gene has CDR1 MNHEY and CDR2 SMNVEV (reference sequence). CDR3 amino acids: CASRNRAYGYTF. The CDR3 nucleotides read TGTGCCAGCAGGAACAGGGCCTACGGCTACACCTTC.

This clonotype has at least ten counts. The chain uses TRBV12-5 and TRBJ2-7; TRBD1 or TRBD2 may be the D gene (6 bases each). The CDR3 sequence is 12 residues long. V dropped 5 bases and J dropped 6 bases, with 11 bases sitting between them. CDR1 is LGHNT, CDR2 FRNRAP, per germline. The CDR3 DNA reads as TGTGCTAGTGGTCTCCCGGGGGCCGAGCAGTACTTC. This encodes CASGLPGAEQYF.

This clonotype was counted ten times or more. This chain links TRBV20-1 with TRBJ1-2, with D unresolved. Per germline, CDR1 DFQATT and CDR2 SNEGSKA (reference sequence). This CDR3 is 10 amino acids long. V was trimmed by 4 bases and J by 8 bases, leaving 8 bases between them. CDR3 protein: CSANREGYTF. CDR3 in DNA: TGCAGTGCTAATCGGGAGGGCTACACCTTC.

This clonotype was seen ten or more times. The gene calls are TRBV2 and TRBJ2-2, with D uncertain. V was clipped by 6 bases and J by 3 bases, with 11 bases between them. The CDR3 length is 14 residues. The germline V gene encodes CDR1 SNHLY and CDR2 FYNNEI. Written as DNA, the CDR3 is TGTGCCAGCAGGGCGGTTTCCGACACCGGGGAGCTGTTTTTT. This gives the protein CASRAVSDTGELFF.

Many counts were recorded for this clonotype. The J gene is TRBJ2-1, the V gene TRBV12-3 or TRBV12-4; 11 bases align to TRBD2. The CDR3 covers 14 residues. V gave up 3 bases and J gave up 5 bases; unmatched junction bases: 0. This chain's CDR3 is CASSLTSGNNEQFF. The CDR3 DNA sequence: TGTGCCAGCAGTTTGACTAGCGGGAACAATGAGCAGTTCTTC.

V is TRBV7-9 and J is TRBJ2-4; 12 positions match TRBD2. CDR1 SEHNR and CDR2 FQNEAQ come from the germline V gene (reference sequence). CDR3 length: 15 residues. The V gene end was trimmed by 6 bases and the J gene end by 8 bases; junction bases not matched to a gene: 8. This CDR3 reads CASSPSGRGWDIQYF. The CDR3 coding sequence is TGTGCCAGCAGTCCTAGCGGGAGGGGCTGGGACATTCAGTACTTC.

This clonotype has at least ten counts. The chain links TRBV27 to TRBJ1-1, with D possibly being TRBD1 (5 bases). The CDR3 runs to 14 residues. The germline gives CDR1 MNHEY, CDR2 SMNVEV (reference sequence). The V gene lost 6 bases and the J gene lost 4 bases, with 15 bases spanning the gap. In DNA form, the CDR3 reads TGTGCCAGCAGCTTAGGGGCAGGGAGCACTGAAGCTTTCTTT. The encoded protein is CASSLGAGSTEAFF.

Points on this clonotype: Since a much larger clone is just one base distant, this may be a read error. The chain links TRBV6-1 to TRBJ1-2, with TRBD1 matching over 9 bases. This CDR3 region has 13 residues. Germline V gene sequence: CDR1 MNHNS, CDR2 SASEGT. V shed 6 bases, J shed 6 bases, and the junction held 5 bases outside the gene matches. As DNA, the CDR3 is TGTGCCAGCAGCGCGGGGGACAGGGATGGCTACACCTTC. Translation gives CASSAGDRDGYTF.

This clonotype was seen repeatedly, ten times or more. The chain has TRBV29-1 and TRBJ1-1, with 10 bases matching TRBD1. Losses at the gene ends were 6 bases for V and 3 bases for J; bases not matched to a gene: 4. The CDR3 runs to 13 residues. Per the germline V gene, CDR1 is SQVTM and CDR2 is ANQGSEA. The chain's CDR3 is CSVDGQGDTEAFF. CDR3 DNA: TGCAGCGTGGACGGACAGGGGGACACTGAAGCTTTCTTT.

This clonotype was observed a handful of times. The chain uses TRBV5-5 and TRBJ2-1, with TRBD2 matching over 9 bases. This CDR3 is built from 16 residues. From germline, CDR1 is SGHKS and CDR2 YYEKEE (reference sequence). The J segment lost 3 bases and the V segment lost 4 bases, leaving 8 bases of the junction unmatched. CDR3 in amino acids: CASSDTTSGFYNEQFF. For the CDR3, the DNA is TGTGCCAGCAGCGATACGACTAGCGGATTCTACAATGAGCAGTTCTTC.

This clonotype was found once. A clone one base away is much larger, so this may be a read error. The chain recombines TRBV29-1 with TRBJ2-1; D is ambiguous. This CDR3 is built from 13 residues. CDR1 is SQVTM and CDR2 is ANQGSEA in the germline V gene. The CDR3 nucleotides are TGCGGCGTTGTGCGGACCGTCTACAATGAGCAGTTCTTC. It translates to CGVVRTVYNEQFF.

The table lists this clonotype with many counts. The rearrangement uses TRBV7-3 and TRBJ1-4; 9 nucleotides line up with TRBD1. The V gene end was trimmed by 2 bases and the J gene end by 0 bases; junction bases not matched to a gene: 4. Germline CDR1 and CDR2: SGHTA and FQGTGA. This CDR3 is 17 amino acids long. The CDR3 protein is CASSLRDRAPTNEKLFF. CDR3 DNA sequence: TGTGCCAGCAGCTTACGGGACAGGGCCCCAACTAATGAAAAACTGTTTTTT.

The V gene is TRBV7-8, the J gene TRBJ1-1, with D possibly matching TRBD1 (5 bases). V was clipped by 2 bases and J by 10 bases, with 17 bases between them. Germline CDR1 is SGHVS and CDR2 is FQNEAQ. The CDR3 spans 14 residues. The chain's CDR3 is CASSLRDSYRGAFF. CDR3 in DNA: TGTGCCAGCAGCTTACGTGACAGTTACCGCGGAGCTTTCTTT.

This clonotype was found many times. The chain links TRBV11-2 to TRBJ2-2, with D perhaps assigned TRBD1 or TRBD2 (5 bases each). The germline V gene encodes CDR1 SGHAT and CDR2 FQNNGV. This CDR3 is built from 14 residues. The ends were cut back, 7 bases at V and 7 bases at J, with 16 bases in the middle. The CDR3 spells CASMKTGGFGELFF. For the CDR3, the DNA is TGTGCCAGCATGAAAACTGGGGGTTTCGGGGAGCTGTTTTTT.

In this sample, this clonotype turned up many times. The rearrangement joins TRBV5-5 to TRBJ2-1; TRBD1 matches 7 bases. Per germline, CDR1 SGHKS and CDR2 YYEKEE (reference sequence). The length of the CDR3 is 16 residues. After removal of 4 bases from V and 5 bases from J, the junction contained 12 bases not matched to a gene. CDR3 amino acids: CASSTPGTVRHNEQFF. CDR3 coding DNA: TGTGCCAGCAGCACACCCGGGACAGTACGCCACAATGAGCAGTTCTTC. The whole variable domain, remainder taken from reference TRBV5-5 and TRBJ2-1, is DAGVTQSPTHLIKTRGQQVTLRCSPISGHKSVSWYQQVLGQGPQFIFQYYEKEERGRGNFPDRFSARQFPNYSSELNVNALLLGDSALYLCASSTPGTVRHNEQFFGPGTRLTVL.

In this sample, this clonotype turned up many times. The chain couples TRBV12-3 or TRBV12-4 to TRBJ2-5; 13 nucleotides match TRBD2. This CDR3 is 15 amino acids long. The ends lost 8 bases at V and 3 bases at J; junction bases unmatched: 6. The chain's CDR3 is CASQGGLAGEETQYF. The DNA for the CDR3 is TGTGCCAGCCAGGGCGGACTAGCGGGAGAAGAGACCCAGTACTTC.

This clonotype was detected ten times or more. The V gene is TRBV7-2, the J gene TRBJ2-7; 11 bases are a match to TRBD2. The V gene end was trimmed by 3 bases and the J gene end by 7 bases; junction bases not matched to a gene: 5. The CDR3 contains 14 residues. Germline loops: CDR1 SGHTA, CDR2 FQGNSA. This CDR3 is CASSFLAGGSEQYF. The DNA of the CDR3 is TGTGCCAGCAGCTTCCTAGCGGGAGGCAGTGAGCAGTACTTC.

In this sample, this clonotype turned up many times. The chain combines TRBV20-1 with TRBJ1-1, with 10 bases identical to TRBD1. Germline CDR1 reads DFQATT; CDR2 reads SNEGSKA (reference sequence). The CDR3 consists of 15 residues. The ends lost 7 bases at V and 2 bases at J; junction bases unmatched: 10. In DNA, the CDR3 is TGCAGTGTTACGGACAGGGGGACGGCCAACACTGAAGCTTTCTTT. Translated, it gives CSVTDRGTANTEAFF.

Concerning this clonotype itself: One base separates it from a far larger clone, so it is likely a read error. V is TRBV12-3 or TRBV12-4 and J is TRBJ2-4, with TRBD2 matching over 10 bases. TRBJ2-1 explains the end of the DNA better; the J call may be wrong. The CDR3 runs to 15 residues. The CDR3 bases are TGTGCCAGCAGCGTGCAAGCGGGAGGGCCCTATGAGCAGTTCTTC. Its protein is CASSVQAGGPYEQFF.

Comments on this clonotype: A much larger clonotype is one base distant, so this may be a read error. The rearrangement uses TRBV10-2 and TRBJ2-2, with no clear D. In germline, CDR1 is WSHSY, CDR2 SAAADI. The CDR3 is 13 amino acids. CDR3 loop: CASTPVGTRELFF. The CDR3 region has the DNA TGCGCCAGCACCCCAGTGGGCACCAGGGAGCTGTTTTTT.

This clonotype was counted at least ten times. The chain employs TRBV20-1 and TRBJ2-5, with D perhaps assigned TRBD1 or TRBD2 (5 bases each). V lost 2 bases and J lost 1, with 11 bases in between. The CDR3 totals 14 residues. CDR1 DFQATT and CDR2 SNEGSKA come from the germline V gene (reference sequence). The CDR3 nucleotides read TGCAGTGCTAGATGGGGCGGGTCCCAAGAGACCCAGTACTTC. Protein: CSARWGGSQETQYF.

This clonotype was recorded at least ten times. J is TRBJ2-3 and V is TRBV11-3; TRBD1 might be the D (5 bases). Trimming left V 3 bases short and J 4 bases short, with 11 bases between. There are 14 residues in the CDR3. Germline CDR1 reads SGHNT; CDR2 reads YENEEA. For the CDR3, the DNA is TGTGCCAGCAGCTTTGGCAGGGCGGCAGATACGCAGTATTTT. Protein sequence: CASSFGRAADTQYF. Variable domain in full (rest from reference TRBV11-3 and TRBJ2-3): EAGVVQSPRYKIIEKKQPVAFWCNPISGHNTLYWYLQNLGQGPELLIRYENEEAVDDSQLPKDRFSAERLKGVDSTLKIQPAELGDSAVYLCASSFGRAADTQYFGPGTRLTVL.

This clonotype was counted ten times or more. CDR3 sequence (DNA): TGTGCCAGCAGTACGGGACAGGGTATGCATTTT. Amino acids: CASSTGQGMHF. V and J are TRBV27 and TRBJ1-5, with 9 bases aligning to TRBD1. Per germline, CDR1 MNHEY and CDR2 SMNVEV (reference sequence). The CDR3 is 11 amino acids. V shed 5 bases, J shed 15 bases, and the junction held 5 bases outside the gene matches.

This clonotype has only a few counts. The rearrangement uses TRBV12-5 and TRBJ2-7; 8 bases agree with TRBD1. This CDR3 is 11 amino acids long. The junction had 8 bases not matched to a gene; V was cut back by 7 bases and J by 12 bases. The V gene's germline CDR1 is LGHNT and CDR2 FRNRAP. The CDR3 nucleotides read TGTGCTAGTGTCGGACAGGGCTACCCGTACTTC. Its protein product is CASVGQGYPYF.

As concerns this clonotype: The likely explanation is a read error, given a far larger clone one base away. V usage is TRBV27 and J usage is TRBJ2-3; D remains unclear. Trimming removed 6 bases from V and 5 bases from J, with 6 bases in between. The CDR3 runs 11 residues. From germline, CDR1 is MNHEY and CDR2 SMNVEV (reference sequence). Here the CDR3 reads CASSHIDTQYF. CDR3 sequence (DNA): TGTGCCAGCAGCCACATAGATACGCAGTATTTT.

V usage is TRBV11-2 and J usage is TRBJ2-2; perhaps TRBD2 as D (5 bases). The V end lost 4 bases, the J end lost 4 bases, and 10 bases lay between the germline ends. Germline loops: CDR1 SGHAT, CDR2 FQNNGV. The CDR3 runs 14 residues. As DNA, the CDR3 is TGTGCCAGCAGCTCACTCCGGGGCACCGGGGAGCTGTTTTTT. Amino acids: CASSSLRGTGELFF.

The gene calls are TRBV5-1 and TRBJ2-7; the match to TRBD2 covers 10 bases. Germline assignment: CDR1 SGHRS and CDR2 YFSETQ. Germline trimming cut 0 bases from V and 4 bases from J; bases unmatched to any gene: 10. This CDR3 region has 17 residues. The CDR3 nucleotides are TGCGCCAGCAGCTTGGTCCCTAGCGGGAGCATGGTGTACGAGCAGTACTTC. It specifies CASSLVPSGSMVYEQYF.

The genes are TRBV20-1 and TRBJ2-4; perhaps D is TRBD1 or TRBD2 (5 bases each). CDR3 length: 14 amino acids. Looked up from germline, CDR1 is DFQATT and CDR2 is SNEGSKA (reference sequence). Trimming cost V 1 base and J 6 bases, with 13 bases left between them. The CDR3 DNA is TGCAGTGCTAGAGTCCATACTGGGGGAAACATTCAGTACTTC. Its protein product is CSARVHTGGNIQYF.

The rearrangement links TRBV10-3 to TRBJ2-1, with D maybe TRBD1 (6 bases). The V end lost 7 bases, the J end lost 7 bases, and 20 bases lay between the germline ends. This CDR3 comprises 15 residues. Per the germline V gene, CDR1 is ENHRY and CDR2 is SYGVKD. This chain's CDR3 is CAITRQEVGRNEQFF. The DNA for the CDR3 is TGTGCCATCACCCGACAGGAGGTAGGGAGAAATGAGCAGTTCTTC.

In this sample, this clonotype turned up many times. J is TRBJ1-2 and V is TRBV24-1; D might be TRBD1 (6 bases). Looked up from germline, CDR1 is KGHDR and CDR2 is SFDVKD. Trimming shortened V by 4 bases and J by 9 bases, and 23 bases separated the two germline ends. The length of the CDR3 is 16 residues. CDR3 residues: CATSDPEEGVTTRYTF. The CDR3, as DNA: TGTGCCACCAGTGACCCAGAAGAGGGGGTGACGACCCGCTACACCTTC.

This clonotype was recorded at least ten times. This rearrangement joins TRBV29-1 to TRBJ1-4; unclear D gene. CDR3 size: 15 residues. Germline CDR1 is SQVTM and CDR2 is ANQGSEA. V was cut by 1 base and J by 7 bases, with 16 bases left in between. The CDR3 coding sequence is TGCAGCGTTGAAGCCCGGGCAGCGGCTGGTGAAAAACTGTTTTTT. It is translated as CSVEARAAAGEKLFF.